The rows below give T cell receptor beta chains drawn from one sample of a study of early T cells in non-severe SARS-CoV-2 infection. TCRdb re-analysed the 5' RACE reads in MiXCR, keeping a single row per CDR3 protein. Here the sample spans under 65,000 distinct CDR3 sequences, roughly an eighth being singletons. What was sequenced was whole blood. These receptors were taken from an adult who was a healthcare worker with PCR-confirmed SARS-CoV-2 infection or an uninfected control (not recorded which). CDR3s include the opening cysteine and the closing phenylalanine or tryptophan. D genes are given only for firm matches. Clone size is not always given. Where it is, it says once, few, many or a class for expanded clones.

>-|TRBV7-6|-|TRBJ2-1
CVSSERRLYNEQFF
TGTGTCAGCAGCGAAAGGAGGCTCTACAATGAGCAGTTCTTC
>TRBD1|TRBV20-1|many|TRBJ2-1
CSAPTAGTGGAMNEQFF
TGCAGTGCCCCAACCGCCGGGACAGGGGGCGCGATGAATGAGCAGTTCTTC
>TRBD1|TRBV4-3|few|TRBJ2-5
CASSRERQGAQETQYF
TGCGCCAGCAGCCGAGAGAGGCAGGGGGCTCAAGAGACCCAGTACTTC
>-|TRBV6-6|many|TRBJ2-5
CASSYFLGREGETQYF
TGTGCCAGCAGTTACTTTCTCGGGCGCGAGGGGGAGACCCAGTACTTC
>TRBD1|TRBV27|many|TRBJ2-3
CASSAGQGRARDTQYF
TGTGCCAGCAGTGCTGGACAGGGAAGGGCCAGAGATACGCAGTATTTT
>-|TRBV6-1|many|TRBJ1-5
CASSEAGGYNQPQHF
TGTGCCAGCAGCGAAGCGGGCGGATATAATCAGCCCCAGCATTTT
>TRBD1|TRBV6-5|-|TRBJ2-7
CASSYLDRAEQYF
TGTGCCAGCAGTTACCTCGACAGGGCCGAGCAGTACTTC
>TRBD1|TRBV7-7|many|TRBJ2-5
CASLDRGQETQYF
TGTGCTAGCCTGGACAGGGGGCAAGAGACCCAGTACTTC
>-|TRBV7-2|-|TRBJ1-2
CASSFYTDRYYGYTF
TGTGCCAGCAGCTTTTACACGGACAGATACTATGGCTACACCTTC
>TRBD2|TRBV7-2|-|TRBJ2-2
CASSSPNLAGGDTGELFF
TGTGCCAGCAGCTCTCCCAACCTAGCGGGGGGGGACACCGGGGAGCTGTTTTTT
>TRBD1|TRBV9|many|TRBJ2-3
CASSQGVLHTDTQYF
TGTGCCAGCAGCCAGGGGGTATTACACACAGATACGCAGTATTTT
>-|TRBV7-9|medium-sized|TRBJ1-2
CASSHGSYGYTF
TGTGCCAGCAGCCATGGGAGCTATGGCTACACCTTC
>TRBD1|TRBV6-5|many|TRBJ2-7
CASSYQGAYEQYF
TGTGCCAGCAGTTACCAGGGGGCCTACGAGCAGTACTTC
>TRBD1|TRBV18|many|TRBJ1-4
CASSPNYAGTDGENEKLFF
TGTGCCAGCTCACCCAACTATGCCGGGACAGATGGGGAAAATGAAAAACTGTTTTTT
>-|TRBV7-8|many|TRBJ2-5
CASSFRAGFGETQYF
TGTGCCAGCAGCTTCCGGGCAGGGTTTGGGGAGACCCAGTACTTC
>TRBD1|TRBV5-8|many|TRBJ1-5
CASSLGDRDNQPQHF
TGTGCCAGCAGCTTGGGGGACAGGGATAATCAGCCCCAGCATTTT
>-|TRBV6-5|-|TRBJ2-7
CASQDTPHSYEQYF
TGTGCCAGCCAGGACACGCCTCACTCCTACGAGCAGTACTTC
>-|TRBV7-6|many|TRBJ1-5
CASSLGGGMPNQPQHF
TGTGCCAGCAGCTTAGGGGGGGGGATGCCCAATCAGCCCCAGCATTTT
>-|TRBV11-3|few|TRBJ2-3
CASSQSWGGTDTQYF
TGTGCCAGCAGCCAGTCCTGGGGGGGCACAGATACGCAGTATTTT
>-|TRBV20-1|-|TRBJ2-1
CSARSWRSFNEQFF
TGCAGTGCTAGAAGTTGGCGATCTTTCAATGAGCAGTTCTTC
>-|TRBV20-1|-|TRBJ1-1
CSAIGWRNTEAFF
TGCAGTGCTATTGGTTGGCGGAACACTGAAGCTTTCTTT
>TRBD2|TRBV7-8|many|TRBJ2-1
CASSGRLAGMYNEQFF
TGTGCCAGCAGCGGCCGACTAGCGGGGATGTACAATGAGCAGTTCTTC
>-|TRBV2|few|TRBJ2-1
CATQDLSSYNEQFF
TGTGCCACCCAGGATCTAAGCTCCTACAATGAGCAGTTCTTC
>-|TRBV5-8|-|TRBJ2-2
CASSFYVVAVWPTGELFF
TGTGCCAGCAGCTTCTATGTCGTGGCTGTTTGGCCGACCGGGGAGCTGTTTTTT
>-|TRBV3-1|many|TRBJ2-3
CASSQDEGSLVTDTQYF
TGTGCCAGCAGCCAAGATGAGGGCAGTCTCGTCACAGATACGCAGTATTTT
>-|TRBV12-3/TRBV12-4|-|TRBJ2-7
CASSLGQPYEQYF
TGTGCCAGCAGTTTAGGGCAGCCCTACGAGCAGTACTTC
>-|TRBV11-2|few|TRBJ2-2
CASSSRGGDDSNTGELFF
TGTGCCAGCAGCTCCCGAGGGGGGGACGACTCGAACACCGGGGAGCTGTTTTTT
>-|TRBV29-1|-|TRBJ2-5
CSVEGSLQETQYF
TGCAGCGTTGAAGGCAGCCTGCAAGAGACCCAGTACTTC
>-|TRBV6-7|-|TRBJ2-1
CASRRQTYNEQFF
TGTGCCAGCAGACGACAGACCTACAATGAGCAGTTCTTC